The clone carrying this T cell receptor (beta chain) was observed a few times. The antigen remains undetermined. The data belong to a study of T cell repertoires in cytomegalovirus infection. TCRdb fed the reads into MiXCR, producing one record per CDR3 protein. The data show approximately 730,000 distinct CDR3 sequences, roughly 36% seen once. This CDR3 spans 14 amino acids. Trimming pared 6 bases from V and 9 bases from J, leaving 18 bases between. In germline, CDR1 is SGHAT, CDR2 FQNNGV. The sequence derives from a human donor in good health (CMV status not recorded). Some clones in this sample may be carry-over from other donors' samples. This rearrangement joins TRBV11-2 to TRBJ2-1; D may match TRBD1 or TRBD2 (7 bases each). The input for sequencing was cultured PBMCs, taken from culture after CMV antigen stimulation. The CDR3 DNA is TGTGCCAGCAGGGGACTAAGGTCAGGGGGTGAGCAGTTCTTC. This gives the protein CASRGLRSGGEQFF.